This T cell receptor beta chain was found in a study of cytomegalovirus exposure and HLA in healthy donors. PCR primers comprised 60 Vbeta and 13 Jbeta primers. Here immunoSEQ multiplex PCR was the method, and the copy in TCRdb shows in-frame clones only, minus some. Among around 230,000 clones listed, about 88% were seen once. Points on this clone: Its specificity is not known.

Germline lookup yields CDR1 SGHRS and CDR2 YFSETQ. The CDR3 spans 15 residues. Trimming removed 5 bases from V and 2 bases from J; junction bases left unmatched: 9. Broader study findings: In a later analysis, at a false discovery rate of 0.05, approximately 15,000 TCR beta sequences matched HLA alleles.

Sequences were obtained from PBMCs. This TCR came from a girl under 10 years old in good health and CMV-seronegative. The chain uses TRBV5-1 and TRBJ2-5; the match to TRBD2 covers 7 bases. The CDR3 reads CASSEGAGDQETQYF. Here the CDR3 DNA reads TGCGCCAGCAGTGAGGGCGCGGGGGATCAAGAGACCCAGTACTTC.